Listed here is a single T cell receptor (beta chain). This entry belongs to a study of blood T cell repertoires in COVID-19. Turning to the study itself: Samples representing acute and convalescent COVID-19 were sourced from the United States, Italy and Spain. Sample material is recorded as cDNA or gDNA derived from T cells, B-cell-depleted T cells, or PBMCs.

Study members were between about 18 and 89 years old and lived in fewer than 30 US regions. The CDR3 has 15 residues. Germline assignment: CDR1 SGHAT and CDR2 FQNNGV. Trimming took 4 bases from V and 1 from J; bases not matched to a gene: 5. Per the original methods: Estimated nucleated cell counts came from reference gene primer amplification. The repertoire was sequenced with immunoSEQ multiplex PCR; TCRdb's copy has only in-frame clones and lacks some. That table gives V, J and clone size, and the DNA gave D and trimming. The repertoire has about 350,000 clones, around 87% of them found once; the top ten carry about 5.7%.

The sequence was collected from a woman in her twenties or thirties who had recovered from COVID-19. The rearrangement links TRBV11-2 to TRBJ1-2, with 8 bases identical to TRBD1. Sequencing was performed on PBMCs or T cells enriched from blood (not recorded which). The CDR3 nucleotides read TGTGCCAGCAGCTCGTACAGGGGGTTTAACTATGGCTACACCTTC. The encoded protein is CASSSYRGFNYGYTF.